The 18 T cell receptor beta chains below all came from one sample that was sequenced in a study of metastatic and nonmetastatic thyroid tumors. MiXCR reprocessed the PCR reads for TCRdb. Of 75,000 to 100,000 clones listed, roughly 13% were seen once; the top ten hold 11%. There were no patients who had received any treatment before thyroid surgery. Material for sequencing was blood. The receptors come from a female donor with papillary thyroid cancer or a benign thyroid nodule (not recorded which). Some clones in this sample may be carry-over from other donors' samples.

At least ten counts were recorded for this clone. The J gene is TRBJ2-3, the V gene TRBV19; D unresolved. V lost 8 bases, J lost 2 bases, and 11 bases lay in between. There are 13 residues in the CDR3. In germline, CDR1 is LNHDA, CDR2 SQIVND (reference sequence). CDR3 amino acids: CASRGSATDTQYF. The DNA for the CDR3 is TGTGCCAGTCGTGGCAGCGCCACAGATACGCAGTATTTT.

This clone has a count of ten or more. The V and J genes are TRBV20-1 and TRBJ2-7, with 7 bases that match TRBD2. The V segment lost 0 bases and the J segment 7 bases; nucleotides outside the gene matches: 9. Looked up from germline, CDR1 is DFQATT and CDR2 is SNEGSKA (reference sequence). This CDR3 comprises 14 residues. The CDR3 DNA reads as TGCAGTGCTAGAGAGGAGGGAGGGCCTCAAGAGCAGTACTTC. Translation: CSAREEGGPQEQYF.

In this sample, this clone turned up many times. This sequence joins TRBV5-1 and TRBJ2-2; D gene uncertain. The CDR3 covers 14 residues. Per the germline V gene, CDR1 is SGHRS and CDR2 is YFSETQ. V was pared by 0 bases and J by 2 bases, with 5 bases between. The CDR3 nucleotides are TGCGCCAGCAGCTTGGTCCCAAACACCGGGGAGCTGTTTTTT. It specifies CASSLVPNTGELFF.

This clone appeared many times. This chain connects TRBV7-9 to TRBJ1-2; no firm D call. The CDR3 sequence is 11 residues long. Per the germline V gene, CDR1 is SEHNR and CDR2 is FQNEAQ (reference sequence). The V end lost 4 bases, the J end lost 4 bases, and 4 bases lay between the germline ends. The DNA for the CDR3 is TGTGCCAGCAGCTCAGTCTATGGCTACACCTTC. Its translation is CASSSVYGYTF.

This clone showed up just a few times. Given a much more abundant clone one base away, this may be a read error. Other DNA variants within this sample encode the same CDR3. The chain uses TRBV10-3 and TRBJ2-1; 13 nucleotides agree with TRBD2. CDR1 and CDR2 (germline): ENHRY, SYGVKD. V shed 6 bases, J shed 4 bases, and the junction held 9 bases outside the gene matches. The CDR3 spans 17 residues. The CDR3 bases are TGTGCCATCAGGGAGACTAGCGGGGGGAACTCGTACAATGAGCAGTTCTTC. The encoded protein is CAIRETSGGNSYNEQFF.

A few counts support this clone. The rearrangement uses TRBV6-4 and TRBJ2-7, with 7 bases aligning to TRBD1. Germline CDR1 reads MRHNA; CDR2 reads SNTAGT. The CDR3 spans 14 residues. V gave up 5 bases and J gave up 4 bases; unmatched junction bases: 8. DNA for the CDR3: TGTGCCAGCAGTAGTAGACAGGGTATATACGAGCAGTACGTC. Amino acids: CASSSRQGIYEQYV.

This clone was counted at least ten times. The J gene is TRBJ1-1, the V gene TRBV9; D remains unclear. This CDR3 comprises 16 residues. Germline values: CDR1 SGDLS, CDR2 YYNGEE. The ends were cut back, 1 base at V and 0 bases at J, with 13 bases in the middle. CDR3 sequence (DNA): TGTGCCAGCAGCGTATCCCACAGCACAATGAACACTGAAGCTTTCTTT. This gives the protein CASSVSHSTMNTEAFF.

This clone was seen at least ten times. The V and J genes are TRBV7-8 and TRBJ1-2; TRBD1 agrees at 7 bases. In germline, CDR1 is SGHVS, CDR2 FQNEAQ. Trimming took 1 base from V and 8 from J; bases not matched to a gene: 10. The CDR3 is 15 residues long. CDR3 region: CASSLERSAGGGYTF. CDR3 DNA sequence: TGTGCCAGCAGCTTAGAAAGATCGGCAGGGGGAGGCTACACCTTC.

The table lists this clone with many counts. The J gene is TRBJ1-5, the V gene TRBV24-1, with D perhaps TRBD1 (6 bases). V was cut by 7 bases and J by 3 bases, with 15 bases left in between. Germline lookup yields CDR1 KGHDR and CDR2 SFDVKD. The CDR3 covers 15 residues. The CDR3 bases are TGTGCCACCAGCTCAGGGGAGAATAACAATCAGCCCCAGCATTTT. As protein: CATSSGENNNQPQHF.

This clone was recorded at least ten times. This rearrangement joins TRBV7-3 to TRBJ2-5; D is undetermined. The CDR3 totals 13 residues. V was pared by 5 bases and J by 2 bases, with 9 bases between. Germline values: CDR1 SGHTA, CDR2 FQGTGA. The CDR3 nucleotides read TGTGCCAGCAGCCGTGGGTTACAAGAGACCCAGTACTTC. Protein sequence: CASSRGLQETQYF.

This clone appeared many times. This rearrangement joins TRBV5-6 to TRBJ2-7, with TRBD2 as a possible D gene (5 bases). This CDR3 contains 14 residues. V lost 0 bases and J lost 2, with 9 bases in between. The germline gives CDR1 SGHDT, CDR2 YYEEEE. CDR3 sequence (DNA): TGTGCCAGCAGCTTGGGGACTCAGACCTACGAGCAGTACTTC. This encodes CASSLGTQTYEQYF.

This clone was seen a handful of times. The rearrangement joins TRBV18 to TRBJ2-2, with D perhaps matching TRBD2 (5 bases). The CDR3 spans 12 residues. The germline gives CDR1 KGHSH, CDR2 LQKENI. The V gene lost 2 bases and the J gene lost 8 bases, with 6 bases spanning the gap. CDR3 residues: CASSPRGGELFF. The CDR3 coding sequence is TGTGCCAGCTCACCAAGAGGGGGGGAGCTGTTTTTT.

This clone was counted many times. V gene TRBV15 combines with J gene TRBJ1-4; D unresolved. The CDR3 contains 14 residues. Germline lookup yields CDR1 LNHNV and CDR2 YYDKDF (reference sequence). V lost 2 bases and J lost 5, with 9 bases in between. CDR3: CATSRTPKNEKLFF. CDR3 sequence (DNA): TGTGCCACCAGCAGAACACCCAAGAATGAAAAACTGTTTTTT.

This clone has just a few counts. Given a much more abundant clone one base away, this may be a read error. V gene TRBV7-8 combines with J gene TRBJ2-7, with D possibly matching TRBD2 (6 bases). Germline V CDR1 and CDR2: SGHVS, FQNEAQ. The length of the CDR3 is 13 residues. The CDR3, as DNA: TGTGCCAGCAGCTTGGGACTTTCCTACGCGCAGTACTTC. This sequence encodes CASSLGLSYAQYF. Combining the CDR3 with reference TRBV7-8 and TRBJ2-7 gives the whole variable domain GAGVSQSPRYKVAKRGQDVALRCDPISGHVSLFWYQQALGQGPEFLTYFQNEAQLDKSGLPSDRFFAERPEGSVSTLKIQRTQQEDSAVYLCASSLGLSYAQYFGPGTRLTVT.

This clone has a count of ten or more. The chain joins TRBV5-1 to TRBJ2-2; D ambiguous. Trimming removed 0 bases at V and 6 bases at J, with 6 bases between. CDR1 SGHRS and CDR2 YFSETQ come from the germline V gene. The CDR3 contains 13 residues. The CDR3 nucleotides are TGCGCCAGCAGCTTGGCTGCTGCCGGGGAGCTGTTTTTT. Its translation: CASSLAAAGELFF.

This clone was counted ten times or more. The chain couples TRBV4-2 to TRBJ1-2, with 7 bases fitting TRBD1. The CDR3 extends over 15 amino acids. Trimming at V came to 5 bases and at J to 5 bases, leaving 11 bases not matched to a gene. Germline V gene lookup returns CDR1 LGHNA and CDR2 YNFKEQ. The CDR3 sequence: CASSTQQGNGYGYTF. The CDR3 DNA sequence: TGTGCCAGCAGCACCCAACAGGGGAATGGGTATGGCTACACCTTC.

This clone was observed many times. V and J are TRBV4-1 and TRBJ2-7, with TRBD1 identical over 9 bases. After removal of 0 bases from V and 4 bases from J, the junction contained 13 bases not matched to a gene. CDR1 is MGHRA, CDR2 YSYEKL, per germline. This CDR3 has 18 amino acids. DNA of the CDR3: TGCGCCAGCAGCCAAGACCGGAGGGGACAGGGTCTCTTGTACGAGCAGTACTTC. It codes for CASSQDRRGQGLLYEQYF.

This clone appeared many times. The genes are TRBV20-1 and TRBJ2-3; TRBD2 agrees at 7 bases. The V gene's germline CDR1 is DFQATT and CDR2 SNEGSKA (reference sequence). The CDR3 sequence is 14 residues long. V dropped 6 bases and J dropped 2; count of bases not matched to a gene: 8. The CDR3 region has the DNA TGCAGTGCCCTACCCGGGACTAACACAGATACGCAGTATTTT. This codes for CSALPGTNTDTQYF.